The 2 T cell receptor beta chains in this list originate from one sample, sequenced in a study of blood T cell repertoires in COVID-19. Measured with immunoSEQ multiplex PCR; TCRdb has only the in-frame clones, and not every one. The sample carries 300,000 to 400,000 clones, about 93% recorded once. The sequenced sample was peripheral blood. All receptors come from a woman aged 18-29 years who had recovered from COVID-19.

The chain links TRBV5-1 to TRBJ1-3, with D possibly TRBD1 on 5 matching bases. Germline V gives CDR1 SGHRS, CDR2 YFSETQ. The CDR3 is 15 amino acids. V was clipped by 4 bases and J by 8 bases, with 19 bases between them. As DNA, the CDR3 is TGCGCCAGCAGCCCATCCGGGACTAGAGGCGACACCATATATTTT. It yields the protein CASSPSGTRGDTIYF.

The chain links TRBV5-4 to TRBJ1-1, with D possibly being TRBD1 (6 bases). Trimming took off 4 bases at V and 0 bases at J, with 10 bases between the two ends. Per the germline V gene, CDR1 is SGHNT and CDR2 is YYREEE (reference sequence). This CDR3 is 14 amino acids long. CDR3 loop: CASSPSGVNTEAFF. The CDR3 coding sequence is TGTGCCAGCAGCCCGTCAGGGGTGAACACTGAAGCTTTCTTT.